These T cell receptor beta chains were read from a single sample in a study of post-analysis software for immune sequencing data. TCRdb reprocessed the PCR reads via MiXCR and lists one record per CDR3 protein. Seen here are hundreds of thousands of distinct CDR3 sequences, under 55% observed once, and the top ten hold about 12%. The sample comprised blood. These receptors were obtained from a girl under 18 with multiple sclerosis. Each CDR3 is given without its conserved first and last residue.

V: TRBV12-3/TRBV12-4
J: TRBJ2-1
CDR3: ASSLPQNNEQF

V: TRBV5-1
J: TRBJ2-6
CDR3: ASRAVLSGANVLT

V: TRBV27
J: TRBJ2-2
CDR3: ASSLSFLARTGELF

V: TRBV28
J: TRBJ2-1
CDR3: ASSPPRDFQPQETQF

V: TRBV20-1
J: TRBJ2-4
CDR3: SALMTGDGGIQY

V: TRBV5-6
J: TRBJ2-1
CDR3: ASSLAAGGLSYNEQF

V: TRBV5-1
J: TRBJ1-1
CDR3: ASSFRDLTEAF

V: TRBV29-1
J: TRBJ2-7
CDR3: SGQRESSYEQY

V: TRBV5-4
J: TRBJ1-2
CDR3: ASSLGGSWAYGYT

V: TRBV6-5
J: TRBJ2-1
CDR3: ASSPSGEGGSYNEQF

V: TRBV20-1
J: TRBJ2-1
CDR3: SAYGRGDEQF

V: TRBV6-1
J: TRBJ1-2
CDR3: ASSEEEGASYGYT

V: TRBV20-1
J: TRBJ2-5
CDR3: SAGPGGAQETQY

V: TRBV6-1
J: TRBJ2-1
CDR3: ASNDLNNEQF

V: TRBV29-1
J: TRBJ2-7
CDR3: SVGAEGLSSYEQY